Below, one T cell receptor beta chain is given with its context. This record belongs to a study of low-dose radiotherapy and immunotherapy resistance in tumors. Study details: With 1 Gy per fraction every two weeks, Cohort 2 accumulated 13 Gy across 26 weeks.

cDNA synthesis used a TRAV/TRBV-specific primer set for both chains. A constant-region primer paired with the V-primer adapter amplified TCRs over roughly 18 PCR cycles. TCRdb used MiXCR to reprocess the reads, holding one entry per CDR3 protein. This sample has about 39,000 distinct CDR3 sequences, with less than 25% found just once. Time point described: after trial treatment. Treatment indicated: LDRT plus nivolumab, ipilimumab, low-dose cyclophosphamide and aspirin (RACIN trial). The CDR3 length is 16 residues. Losses at the gene ends were 4 bases for V and 1 base for J; bases not matched to a gene: 7. Germline V lookup: CDR1 SQVTM, CDR2 ANQGSEA.

The chain has TRBV29-1 and TRBJ2-1, with 10 nucleotides matching TRBD2. The source of this sequence is a female donor with ovarian cancer. This material consisted of PBMCs, taken after low-dose radiotherapy plus immunotherapy. This chain's CDR3 is CSVVLAGGVSYNEQFF. The CDR3 DNA sequence: TGCAGCGTTGTATTAGCGGGAGGCGTATCCTACAATGAGCAGTTCTTC.